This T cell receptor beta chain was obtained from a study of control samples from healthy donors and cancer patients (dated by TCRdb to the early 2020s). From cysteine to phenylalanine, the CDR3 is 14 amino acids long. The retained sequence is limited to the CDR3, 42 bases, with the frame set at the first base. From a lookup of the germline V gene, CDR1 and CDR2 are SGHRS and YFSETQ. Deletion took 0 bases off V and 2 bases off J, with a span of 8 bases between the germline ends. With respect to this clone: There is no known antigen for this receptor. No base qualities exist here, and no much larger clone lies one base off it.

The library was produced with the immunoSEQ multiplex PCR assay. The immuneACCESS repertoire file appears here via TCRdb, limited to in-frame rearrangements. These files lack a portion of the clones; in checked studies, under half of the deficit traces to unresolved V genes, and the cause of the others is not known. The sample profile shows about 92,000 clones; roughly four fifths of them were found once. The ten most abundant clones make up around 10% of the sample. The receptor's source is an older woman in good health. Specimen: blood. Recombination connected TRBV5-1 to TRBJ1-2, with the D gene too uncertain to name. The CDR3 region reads CASSLGGGNYGYTF. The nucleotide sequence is TGCGCCAGCAGCTTGGGCGGCGGAAACTATGGCTACACCTTC.